This is a list of T cell receptor beta chains from one sample in a study of blood T cell repertoires in COVID-19. The repertoire was sequenced with immunoSEQ multiplex PCR; TCRdb's copy has only in-frame clones and lacks some. In the table there are 140,000 to 150,000 clones, nearly 90% of which are singletons. The sequenced sample was peripheral blood. Source of these receptors: a man aged 65 to 85 with acute or convalescent COVID-19. The CDR3 runs from the conserved cysteine through the conserved F or W. Fields, in order: J gene, D gene, clone size, V gene, CDR3 protein, CDR3 DNA. D genes are given only for firm matches. For some rows the clone size is stated as once, few or many, or as a class when expanded; others skip it.

TRBJ2-4 TRBD2 NA TRBV6-5 CASSYSLAGASNIQYF TGTGCCAGCAGTTACTCACTAGCGGGAGCCTCAAACATTCAGTACTTC
TRBJ2-7 TRBD2 NA TRBV7-8 CASSLTSGDLEQYF TGTGCCAGCAGCTTGACTAGCGGGGACTTAGAGCAGTACTTC
TRBJ2-2 NA NA TRBV7-8 CASSADRTTGELFF TGTGCCAGCAGCGCGGACAGAACCACCGGGGAGCTGTTTTTT
TRBJ2-7 NA few TRBV6-2/TRBV6-3 CASSYSATRGLFYEQYF TGTGCCAGCAGTTACTCGGCCACCCGAGGGCTCTTCTACGAGCAGTACTTC
TRBJ1-3 NA NA TRBV5-1 CASSLDGIAVDTIYF TGCGCCAGCAGCTTGGACGGAATCGCGGTAGACACCATATATTTT
TRBJ2-5 TRBD1 NA TRBV2 CASSGGTGKETQYF TGTGCCAGCAGTGGAGGGACAGGGAAAGAGACCCAGTACTTC
TRBJ2-7 NA NA TRBV14 CASSPGTPPYEQYF TGTGCCAGCAGCCCCGGGACTCCGCCTTACGAGCAGTACTTC
TRBJ2-7 TRBD2 NA TRBV19 CARWGTSGSYEQYF TGTGCCAGGTGGGGGACTAGCGGTTCCTACGAGCAGTACTTC
TRBJ2-7 NA NA TRBV28 CASTLSSYEQYF TGTGCCAGCACCCTAAGTTCCTACGAGCAGTACTTC
TRBJ1-6 NA NA TRBV6-6 CASSSPTPSVSPLHF TGTGCCAGCAGTTCCCCGACACCATCGGTATCACCCCTCCACTTT
TRBJ2-1 TRBD2 NA TRBV20-1 CSASATSGGVNEQFF TGCAGTGCTAGTGCGACTAGCGGGGGGGTCAATGAGCAGTTCTTC
TRBJ2-5 NA NA TRBV23-1 CASSQSSRRGIFPHKETQYF TGCGCCAGCAGTCAATCGAGTCGGCGGGGAATTTTCCCACACAAAGAGACCCAGTACTTC
TRBJ1-1 TRBD1 NA TRBV3-1/TRBV3-2 CASSLGTVNTEAFF TGTGCCAGCAGCCTAGGGACAGTGAACACTGAAGCTTTCTTT
TRBJ1-1 NA NA TRBV12-3/TRBV12-4 CASSRQQNTEAFF TGTGCCAGCAGTAGACAGCAGAACACTGAAGCTTTCTTT
TRBJ2-2 NA once TRBV12-3/TRBV12-4 CASSMAPPGELFF TGTGCCAGCAGTATGGCACCCCCCGGGGAGCTGTTTTTT
TRBJ2-5 TRBD2 NA TRBV29-1 CSVDLAGVPYQETQYF TGCAGCGTTGATCTAGCGGGGGTCCCGTACCAAGAGACCCAGTACTTC
TRBJ1-5 NA NA TRBV7-8 CASSNPAGATSNQPQHF TGTGCCAGCAGCAACCCGGCAGGGGCGACGAGCAATCAGCCCCAGCATTTT
TRBJ2-3 NA NA TRBV7-9 CASSFGRFGTDTQYF TGTGCCAGCAGCTTTGGCAGGTTCGGCACAGATACGCAGTATTTT
TRBJ1-1 TRBD1 NA TRBV5-1 CASSGRQGTYTEAFF TGCGCCAGCAGCGGTAGACAGGGTACGTACACTGAAGCTTTCTTT
TRBJ2-1 TRBD1 few TRBV29-1 CSVEGQKNNEQFF TGCAGCGTTGAGGGACAGAAGAACAATGAGCAGTTCTTC
TRBJ2-2 NA few TRBV9 CASSASANTGELFF TGTGCCAGCAGCGCTTCAGCGAACACCGGGGAGCTGTTTTTT
TRBJ2-7 TRBD1 NA TRBV28 CASSMGQGISISYEQYF TGTGCCAGCAGTATGGGACAGGGAATTTCAATATCTTACGAGCAGTACTTC
TRBJ1-2 NA NA TRBV2 CASREGHEGYTF TGTGCCAGCAGGGAGGGGCATGAAGGCTACACCTTC
TRBJ1-1 TRBD1 NA TRBV5-4 CASSLSLLMGQGATEAFF TGTGCCAGCAGCTTGTCGCTATTGATGGGACAGGGGGCCACTGAAGCTTTCTTT
TRBJ2-6 NA NA TRBV5-6 CASSLASGANVLTF TGTGCCAGCAGCTTAGCCTCTGGGGCCAACGTCCTGACTTTC
TRBJ1-6 TRBD1 NA TRBV28 CASSLDRAFDSPLHF TGTGCCAGCAGTCTGGACAGGGCATTTGATTCACCCCTCCACTTT
TRBJ2-3 TRBD2 once TRBV10-3 CAISKNIAGVSDTQYF TGTGCCATCAGCAAAAACATAGCGGGAGTATCCGATACGCAGTATTTT
TRBJ1-4 NA NA TRBV6-6 CASSIGQDNEKLFF TGTGCCAGCAGCATCGGACAAGATAATGAAAAACTGTTTTTT
TRBJ2-7 TRBD1 NA TRBV7-9 CASSRNRDRGYEQYF TGTGCCAGCAGCCGAAACCGGGACAGGGGTTACGAGCAGTACTTC
TRBJ2-4 TRBD2 NA TRBV7-9 CASSLAGGTLAKNIQYF TGTGCCAGCAGCTTAGCGGGGGGGACCCTAGCCAAAAACATTCAGTACTTC
TRBJ2-2 TRBD1 once TRBV5-8 CASSWTGNTGELFF TGTGCCAGCAGCTGGACAGGGAACACCGGGGAGCTGTTTTTT
TRBJ2-7 NA few TRBV4-2 CASSQGEDREQYF TGTGCCAGCAGCCAAGGGGAGGATAGGGAGCAGTACTTC
TRBJ2-7 NA NA TRBV27 CASSLSGYEQYF TGTGCCAGCAGTTTATCCGGCTACGAGCAGTACTTC
TRBJ2-1 TRBD2 NA TRBV4-2 CASSRLASGRGQGDYNEQFF TGTGCCAGCAGCCGACTGGCTAGCGGGAGGGGGCAGGGGGATTACAATGAGCAGTTCTTC
TRBJ2-5 TRBD2 NA TRBV5-1 CASSLVPSGSEGTQYF TGCGCCAGCAGCTTGGTCCCTAGCGGGTCAGAAGGGACCCAGTACTTC
TRBJ1-4 NA NA TRBV2 CASSEFTANEKLFF TGTGCCAGCAGTGAGTTTACGGCTAATGAAAAACTGTTTTTT
TRBJ2-5 NA NA TRBV5-8 CASTSRLETQYF TGTGCCAGCACTTCGAGACTAGAGACCCAGTACTTC
TRBJ2-3 TRBD1 NA TRBV6-5 CASSYTGTATQYF TGTGCCAGCAGTTACACCGGGACAGCTACGCAGTATTTT
TRBJ1-1 NA NA TRBV28 CASRVGATEAFF TGTGCCAGCAGGGTAGGGGCGACTGAAGCTTTCTTT
TRBJ2-4 NA NA TRBV27 CASSLISGENIQYF TGTGCCAGCAGTTTAATTTCAGGGGAAAACATTCAGTACTTC
TRBJ2-7 TRBD1 NA TRBV28 CASSPGQGVPYEQYF TGTGCCAGCAGCCCAGGACAGGGGGTTCCCTACGAGCAGTACTTC
TRBJ2-5 NA NA TRBV21-1 CASSKTSGTGQETQYF TGTGCCAGCAGCAAGACCTCCGGGACTGGTCAAGAGACCCAGTACTTC
TRBJ1-2 NA NA TRBV4-1 CASSQAGVAGYTF TGCGCCAGCAGCCAAGCAGGGGTTGCTGGCTACACCTTC
TRBJ2-7 NA NA TRBV11-2 CASSRQRALGEQYF TGTGCCAGCAGCCGACAGCGGGCCTTAGGAGAGCAGTACTTC
TRBJ1-2 TRBD1 NA TRBV2 CASSPGQARSGYTF TGTGCCAGCAGTCCGGGACAGGCCAGGAGTGGCTACACCTTC
TRBJ1-1 NA NA TRBV10-1 CASSDGSSNTEAFF TGCGCCAGCAGCGACGGGTCTTCGAACACTGAAGCTTTCTTT
TRBJ2-1 TRBD1 NA TRBV6-5 CAAGTGGKHEQFF TGTGCCGCCGGGACAGGGGGTAAGCATGAGCAGTTCTTC
TRBJ1-4 NA NA TRBV9 CASSVAGAATNEKLFF TGTGCCAGCAGCGTAGCTGGAGCAGCAACTAATGAAAAACTGTTTTTT
TRBJ2-5 NA once TRBV6-2/TRBV6-3 CASSYDLRRQETQYF TGTGCCAGCAGTTACGACCTCCGGCGGCAAGAGACCCAGTACTTC
TRBJ2-7 TRBD1 NA TRBV15 CATSAQGQPGGGQYF TGTGCCACCAGCGCCCAGGGACAGCCAGGGGGCGGGCAGTACTTC
TRBJ1-5 TRBD1 NA TRBV16 CASSQTGDNQPQHF TGTGCCAGCAGCCAAACAGGGGATAATCAGCCCCAGCATTTT
TRBJ2-3 NA NA TRBV6-6 CASSRSQGQADTQYF TGTGCCAGCAGTAGGTCCCAGGGCCAAGCAGATACGCAGTATTTT
TRBJ1-2 TRBD1 NA TRBV6-2/TRBV6-3 CASSAGTGGFGYTF TGTGCCAGCAGTGCCGGGACAGGGGGCTTTGGCTACACCTTC
TRBJ1-5 TRBD1 NA TRBV19 CASRRDRAQPQHF TGTGCCAGTAGACGAGACAGGGCCCAGCCCCAGCATTTT
TRBJ1-5 NA NA TRBV10-1 CASSGDFGPQHF TGCGCCAGCAGCGGGGATTTTGGCCCCCAGCATTTT
TRBJ1-5 NA NA TRBV6-5 CASSSYRNQPQHF TGTGCCAGCAGTTCATACAGAAATCAGCCCCAGCATTTT
TRBJ2-7 NA NA TRBV7-3 CASSLGQGPDGEQYF TGTGCCAGCAGCTTAGGTCAGGGCCCGGATGGGGAGCAGTACTTC
TRBJ2-5 NA NA TRBV3-1/TRBV3-2 CASSQPGLWETQYF TGTGCCAGCAGCCAACCTGGACTCTGGGAGACCCAGTACTTC
TRBJ2-7 NA NA TRBV3-1/TRBV3-2 CASSSQGGYEQYF TGTGCCAGCAGCTCCCAAGGCGGGTACGAGCAGTACTTC
TRBJ2-4 TRBD1 NA TRBV5-4 CASRSGTGAGNIQYF TGTGCCAGCAGATCCGGGACAGGGGCGGGAAACATTCAGTACTTC